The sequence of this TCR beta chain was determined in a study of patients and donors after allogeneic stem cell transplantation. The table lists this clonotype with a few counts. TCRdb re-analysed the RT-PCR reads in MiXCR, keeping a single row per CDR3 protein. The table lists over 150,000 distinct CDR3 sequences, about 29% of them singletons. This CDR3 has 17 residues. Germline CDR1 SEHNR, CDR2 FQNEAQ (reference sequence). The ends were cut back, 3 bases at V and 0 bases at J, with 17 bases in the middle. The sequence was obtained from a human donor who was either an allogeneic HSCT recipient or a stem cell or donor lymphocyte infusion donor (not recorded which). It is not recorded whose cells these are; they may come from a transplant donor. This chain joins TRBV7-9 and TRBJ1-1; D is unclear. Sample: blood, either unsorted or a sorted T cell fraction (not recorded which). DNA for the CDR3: TGTGCCAGCAGCTTCCTCGCCCGAAGTGACGTGAACACTGAAGCTTTCTTT. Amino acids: CASSFLARSDVNTEAFF.